Listed here is a single TCR beta chain. This sample stems from a study of blood T cell repertoires in COVID-19. At the level of the study: Samples taken during acute and convalescent COVID-19 were collected in the United States, Italy and Spain. T cells, B-cell-depleted T cells, or PBMCs supplied cDNA or gDNA.

Looked up from germline, CDR1 is PRHDT and CDR2 is FYEKMQ (reference sequence). The CDR3 extends over 14 amino acids. Trimming removed 3 bases from V and 0 bases from J, with 9 bases in between. Original processing notes: How many nucleated cells were present was estimated from reference gene primer amplification. This table comes from immunoSEQ multiplex PCR, and its TCRdb copy is limited to in-frame clones, with some not included. The V and J calls and the clone size are those of that table, but D and trimming were determined from the DNA. The sample carries roughly 140,000 clones, 80% to 90% recorded once.

The specimen was peripheral blood. The chain carries TRBV13 and TRBJ2-7, with a tentative D call TRBD2 (5 bases). This clonotype was obtained from a woman in her 50s with acute or convalescent COVID-19. For the CDR3, the DNA is TGTGCCAGCAGCTTCAATCGGGGCTCCTACGAGCAGTACTTC. This sequence encodes CASSFNRGSYEQYF.